This T cell receptor beta chain was observed in a study of shared clonotypes between healthy human individuals (dated by TCRdb to 2020 to 2021). Context from the whole study: The cohort comprised two women and a few men aged 18 to 49 years. For each donor, three plates each were used for CD4 naive and CD4 memory, two plates were used for CD8 naive, and one plate was used for CD8 memory. To estimate repertoire size and how much clonotype sharing occurs between individuals, the study deeply sequenced the blood TCR repertoires of 4 to 6 healthy adults. Libraries were prepared and TCR repertoires were sequenced by different laboratories using diverse techniques, in order to increase sequencing depth and limit assay-specific biases. Each donor's leukapheresis produced roughly between roughly 0.85 and 9.5 billion PBMCs.

In regard to this clone: Which antigen it targets is not known. Per-base quality was not reported, and no clone a single base away is much larger than it. Within the sample, other DNA sequences also encode this same CDR3.

Using the deep immunoSEQ assay, TCR CDR3 regions were amplified from genomic DNA by multiplex PCR. Extracted genomic DNA from each cell subset was distributed evenly across all wells of several immunoSEQ 96-well plates, and each plate was treated as a replicate. For sorted subsets, around 200 ng genomic DNA, equal to some 28,000 T cell genomes, was loaded into each replicate PCR. Purified libraries were measured with a Qubit 3.0 fluorometer, size-checked on a Bioanalyzer 2100, and measured again with the KAPA Library Quantification kit. Every immunoSEQ 96-well plate was sequenced on a dedicated single-read 150-cycle Illumina NextSeq 550 flow cell. Regarding the original processing steps: The immunoSEQ output contained only junctional sequences without quality scores, so filtering could not match that applied to full-length reads. Sequences were annotated with PyIR, a Python wrapper for IgBLAST v1.9, and V/J genes and CDR3 were assigned using IMGT germline references. Any read was removed if the V/J assignment was weak (E-value above 1e-6), the CDR3 was missing, or the read contained stop codons, out-of-frame junctions, or ambiguous translated residues. V3J clonotypes were defined by identical inferred V gene, J gene, and CDR3 amino acid sequence. The percentage overlap between two repertoires was calculated by dividing the number of shared unique clonotypes by the size of the smaller repertoire. Repertoire richness was assessed with RTK rarefaction, the Chao1 estimator, and Recon v2.1 estimates of unobserved clonotypes. For all TCRbeta clonotypes obtained by the gDNA method from a few donors, generation probabilities were computed with OLGA. TCRdb mirrors the immuneACCESS table, restricted to in-frame sequences. Some clones are absent from its copies; in checked studies, under half trace to an unresolved V gene, and the reason for the others is unknown. V, J and clone size were drawn from that table, and D and trimming were deduced from the DNA. The sample table shows about 580,000 clones, and 95% to 98% are seen once. Roughly 0.29% of the sample is held by the ten biggest clonotypes.

The germline V gene yields MNHEY for CDR1 and SVGAGI for CDR2. V is pared back by 8 bases and J by 8 bases, with 6 bases lying between the germline termini. The CDR3 has 10 amino acids, counting the end cysteine and phenylalanine. Solely the CDR3 DNA is kept, with 30 bases framed from the first base. CD8 naive samples were CD45RO-negative cells positively selected for CCR7, giving a CD45RA+CCR7+ population that excluded TemRA cells. The donors were healthy, HIV-negative adults with no recently reported acute infections or vaccinations. Only Caucasian adults living in Nashville, Tennessee, USA were represented among the donors. Blood was collected by leukapheresis, and PBMCs were isolated by Ficoll-Histopaque density gradient centrifugation and then cryopreserved in liquid nitrogen vapor phase. Analytical flow cytometry was used to check the purity and quantity of each magnetically sorted T cell population. Each sorted fraction had its genomic DNA isolated and then quantified by UV absorbance on a Nanodrop 2000c.

The investigation overall reported the following: Incomplete sequencing was indicated by rarefaction of sorted-subset datasets, despite the large sequencing depth. Pairwise subsampling indicated that sequencing depth was expected to affect the degree of clonotype sharing among donors. Clonotypes shared by all four sorted-subset donors showed higher generation probabilities than non-shared clonotypes. Larger estimated clonotype richness was generally found for naive subsets than for memory subsets. Sampling was restricted to blood, and TCR repertoires in tissues likely differ from the TCR repertoires found in blood. Sharing across four donors was observed for approximately 5% of naive CD4, less than 4% of naive CD8, 2.3% of memory CD4, and about 0.4% of memory CD8 clonotypes. Because the study included only a small number of donors, the genetic and exposure-history diversity represented was limited.

Sequences were obtained from naive CD8+ T cells sorted from blood. What the cell subset or site label conveys for this sample: CD45RA+CCR7+. Here the chain combines TRBV6-5 and TRBJ2-2; tentative D gene TRBD2, with 6 bases matching. This clonotype was sampled from a young man in good health. The nucleotide sequence reads as follows: TGTGCCAGCGGAGGGGGGGAGCTGTTTTTT. Its coded protein is CASGGGELFF.